A selection of T cell receptor beta chains follows, all from one sample in a study of T cell responses to AZD1222 COVID-19 vaccine. The protocol was immunoSEQ multiplex PCR, while the TCRdb copy is restricted to in-frame clones and leaves out a portion. This table holds some 120,000 clones, approximately 85% found once. The specimen comprised peripheral blood, sampled on day 0 of AZD1222 vaccination. The receptor set was obtained from an adult in good health. Both conserved end residues are part of each CDR3. A D gene is named only where the DNA matches it firmly. Not every row has a clone size; where given, it reads once, few, many or a size class.

D	size	V	J	DNA	CDR3
-	-	TRBV11-3	TRBJ1-1	TGTGCCAGCAGCCCAGAGGGGGATTTTAGGGCTAACACTGAAGCTTTCTTT	CASSPEGDFRANTEAFF
TRBD2	-	TRBV7-8	TRBJ2-7	TGTGCCAGCAGCTTAGTAGTTGTTACGGGGGGATTCGAGCAGTACTTC	CASSLVVVTGGFEQYF
TRBD2	-	TRBV7-2	TRBJ2-1	TGTGCCAGCAGCTTAAGTAGCGGGGGGTTTTACAATGAGCAGTTCTTC	CASSLSSGGFYNEQFF
-	-	TRBV6-1	TRBJ2-7	TGTGCCAGCAGTGAAAGGGCAGATCCTACCTACGAGCAGTACTTC	CASSERADPTYEQYF
TRBD2	-	TRBV7-2	TRBJ2-7	TGTGCCAGCAGGGGGGGAGGGACCCCGGCCTACGAGCAGTACTTC	CASRGGGTPAYEQYF
-	-	TRBV2	TRBJ1-3	TGTGCCAGCAGGAGTATACTTGGAAACACCATATATTTT	CASRSILGNTIYF
-	few	TRBV7-9	TRBJ1-2	TGTGCCAGCAGCTTAGGGGCAGGGAATGGCTACACCTTC	CASSLGAGNGYTF
TRBD1	-	TRBV7-6	TRBJ1-2	TGTGCCAGCAGCTTGGGAGGGACAGGGGGCCATGGCTACACCTTC	CASSLGGTGGHGYTF
TRBD2	-	TRBV7-2	TRBJ2-2	TGTGCCAGCAGCTTATTGGCGCGGGGGACCGGGGAGCTGTTTTTT	CASSLLARGTGELFF
-	-	TRBV7-2	TRBJ2-1	TGTGCCAGCAGCTCAACAGGGAATGAGCAGTTCTTC	CASSSTGNEQFF
-	-	TRBV5-4	TRBJ2-3	TGTGCCAGCAGCTCGCCAAGTGGCACAGATACGCAGTATTTT	CASSSPSGTDTQYF
-	-	TRBV6-1	TRBJ1-5	TGTGCCAGCAGTGAAGCGGAAAATCAGCCCCAGCATTTT	CASSEAENQPQHF
TRBD1	-	TRBV7-8	TRBJ2-2	TGTGCCAGCAGCTTTAGGACAGGGGGGAACGGGGAGCTGTTTTTT	CASSFRTGGNGELFF
-	once	TRBV27	TRBJ1-2	TGTGCCAGCAGCCCCCTGGGGGGTGGTGGCTACACCTTC	CASSPLGGGGYTF
TRBD1	-	TRBV19	TRBJ1-3	TGTGCCAGTAGTATCGGACAGGTCCCAATTTATTCTGGAAACACCATATATTTT	CASSIGQVPIYSGNTIYF
TRBD1	-	TRBV12-5	TRBJ2-7	TGTGCTAGTGGTTTGGTACCGGGACAGGGTGCGCACTTC	CASGLVPGQGAHF
TRBD1	-	TRBV4-1	TRBJ1-6	TGCGCCAGCAGCCCAGAACCGGGACAGGGAGGTTATAATTCACCCCTCCACTTT	CASSPEPGQGGYNSPLHF
-	-	TRBV19	TRBJ1-5	TGTGCCAGTAGTATTGGGTTCAAGGGCAGAAGTAGCAATCAGCCCCAGCATTTT	CASSIGFKGRSSNQPQHF
TRBD2	-	TRBV5-1	TRBJ2-7	TGCGCCAGCAGCTTCGACCCCACTAGCGGGGCTTGGGACGAGCAGTACTTC	CASSFDPTSGAWDEQYF
TRBD1	once	TRBV19	TRBJ1-5	TGTGCCAGTAGTCGAATAGCAGGGGGGAGCAATCAGCCCCAGCATTTT	CASSRIAGGSNQPQHF
TRBD2	-	TRBV27	TRBJ2-3	TGTGCCAGCCCGACTAGCGGGGGGGCCCCAGATACGCAGTATTTT	CASPTSGGAPDTQYF
TRBD2	-	TRBV4-3	TRBJ2-3	TGCGCCAGCAGCCGAGGGACTAGCGGGGCCACAGATACGCAGTATTTT	CASSRGTSGATDTQYF
-	-	TRBV28	TRBJ1-1	TGTGCCACCATTTGGGGGGGGAGCACTGAAGCTTTCTTT	CATIWGGSTEAFF
TRBD1	-	TRBV7-3	TRBJ2-7	TGTGCCAGCAGCCAACGACAGGGTAGATACGAGCAGTACTTC	CASSQRQGRYEQYF
-	few	TRBV24-1	TRBJ2-2	TGTGCCACCAGTGGGGGCAGGGACACCGGGGAGCTGTTTTTT	CATSGGRDTGELFF
-	-	TRBV5-6	TRBJ1-5	TGTGCCAGCAGCTTGGCCCACGGGAGTAGCAATCAGCCCCAGCATTTT	CASSLAHGSSNQPQHF
-	-	TRBV6-1	TRBJ1-2	TGTGCCAGCAGTGAACTAGGGCCCTATGGCTACACCTTC	CASSELGPYGYTF
-	-	TRBV6-5	TRBJ2-7	TGTGCCAGCAATGGACATCTCGGCGAGCAGTACTTC	CASNGHLGEQYF
-	-	TRBV13	TRBJ2-4	TGTGCCAGCAGCGTGGCAGGGGCCAAAAACATTCAGTACTTC	CASSVAGAKNIQYF
-	-	TRBV27	TRBJ2-1	TGTGCCAGCAGTTTATGGGGGGCCCCTTACAATGAGCAGTTCTTC	CASSLWGAPYNEQFF
-	-	TRBV28	TRBJ2-1	TGTGCCAGCAGTTTACCCCGGACCAATGAGCAGTTCTTC	CASSLPRTNEQFF
-	-	TRBV19	TRBJ1-2	TGTGCCAGTAGTATAGACGCATCGCGGGGGTATAATACGGATGGCTACACCTTC	CASSIDASRGYNTDGYTF
-	many	TRBV3-1/TRBV3-2	TRBJ1-3	TGTGCCAGCAGCCAATACCGAAGGAAGGACAAGACTGGAAACACCATATATTTT	CASSQYRRKDKTGNTIYF
-	-	TRBV13	TRBJ2-7	TGTGCCAGCAGCTTCGGATCCCTTTCCTACGAGCAGTACTTC	CASSFGSLSYEQYF
-	-	TRBV11-3	TRBJ2-7	TGTGCCAGCAGCTTAGATAGACTCTACGAGCAGTACTTC	CASSLDRLYEQYF
-	-	TRBV19	TRBJ1-1	TGTGCCAGTAGTATAGAGCAACATACGAACACTGAAGCTTTCTTT	CASSIEQHTNTEAFF
-	-	TRBV3-1/TRBV3-2	TRBJ2-1	TGTGCCAGCAGCCAAGGGCAGGGATGGCACAATGAGCAGTTCTTC	CASSQGQGWHNEQFF
-	-	TRBV12-3/TRBV12-4	TRBJ1-2	TGTGCCAGCAGTATCCGGCCACAACGGGGCTACACCTTC	CASSIRPQRGYTF
-	-	TRBV7-9	TRBJ1-5	TGTGCCAGCAGCTTAGGCGGTTTCTCCAATCAGCCCCAGCATTTT	CASSLGGFSNQPQHF
TRBD2	-	TRBV7-2	TRBJ2-5	TGTGCCAGCAGCTCCGGGACTAAAGAGACCCAGTACTTC	CASSSGTKETQYF
-	-	TRBV14	TRBJ1-2	TGTGCCAGCAGCCAGGGTTCGGGACGGAACCGGTATGGCTACACCTTC	CASSQGSGRNRYGYTF
-	-	TRBV5-4	TRBJ1-2	TGTGCCAGCATCTACTTAAGAGGCTACACCTTC	CASIYLRGYTF
TRBD1	-	TRBV10-3	TRBJ2-1	TGTGCCATCAGTGAAGGGACAGGGAGTGAGCAGTTCTTC	CAISEGTGSEQFF
-	-	TRBV4-2	TRBJ1-1	TGTGCCAGCAGCCAAGGCGATAGGCAATCCATCGAAGCTTTCTTT	CASSQGDRQSIEAFF
-	-	TRBV9	TRBJ1-3	TGTGCCAGCAGCGAATCGGGACAACACTCTGGAAACACCATATATTTT	CASSESGQHSGNTIYF
-	-	TRBV28	TRBJ1-4	TGTGCCAGCAGTTTATCCGACAGCAGAAATGAAAAACTGTTTTTT	CASSLSDSRNEKLFF
-	-	TRBV5-1	TRBJ1-1	TGCGCCAGCAGCTTCACAGGAGGGAACACTGAAGCTTTCTTT	CASSFTGGNTEAFF
TRBD1	-	TRBV2	TRBJ1-5	TGTGCCAGCAGCCGGGACAGGGACGATCAGCCCCAGCATTTT	CASSRDRDDQPQHF
-	-	TRBV7-7	TRBJ1-4	TGTGCCAGCAGCCCCTTGAGGCGGGATGAAAAACTGTTTTTT	CASSPLRRDEKLFF
-	-	TRBV19	TRBJ2-1	TGTGCCAGTAGTACAGGGCTTAGGAATGAGCAGTTCTTC	CASSTGLRNEQFF